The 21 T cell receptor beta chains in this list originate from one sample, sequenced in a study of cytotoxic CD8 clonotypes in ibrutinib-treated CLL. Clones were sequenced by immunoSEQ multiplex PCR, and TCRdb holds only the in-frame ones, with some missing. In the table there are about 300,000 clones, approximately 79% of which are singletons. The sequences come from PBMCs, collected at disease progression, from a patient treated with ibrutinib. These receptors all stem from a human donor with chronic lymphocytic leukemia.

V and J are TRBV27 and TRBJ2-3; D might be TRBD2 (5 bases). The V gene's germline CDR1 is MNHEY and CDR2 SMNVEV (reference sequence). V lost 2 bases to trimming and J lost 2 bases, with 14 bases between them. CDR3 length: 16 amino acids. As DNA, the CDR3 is TGTGCCAGCAGTTTAGATCTGAGGGCGTTCACAGATACGCAGTATTTT. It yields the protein CASSLDLRAFTDTQYF.

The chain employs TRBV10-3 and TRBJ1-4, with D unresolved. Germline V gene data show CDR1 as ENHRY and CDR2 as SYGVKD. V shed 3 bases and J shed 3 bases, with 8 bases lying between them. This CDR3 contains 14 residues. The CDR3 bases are TGTGCCATCAGTGAAGAAACCTCTAATGAAAAACTGTTTTTT. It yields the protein CAISEETSNEKLFF.

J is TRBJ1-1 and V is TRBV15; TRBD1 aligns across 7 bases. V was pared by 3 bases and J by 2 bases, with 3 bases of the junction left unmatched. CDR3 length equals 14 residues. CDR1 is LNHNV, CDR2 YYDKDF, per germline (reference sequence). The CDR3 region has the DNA TGTGCCACCAGCAGTAGACAGGGTAACACTGAAGCTTTCTTT. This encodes CATSSRQGNTEAFF.

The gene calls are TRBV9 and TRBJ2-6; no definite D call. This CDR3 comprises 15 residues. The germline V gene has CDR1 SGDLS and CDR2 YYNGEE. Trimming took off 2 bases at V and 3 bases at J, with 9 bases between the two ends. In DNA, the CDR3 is TGTGCCAGCAGCGTCAAATTCCGTGGGGCCAACGTCCTGACTTTC. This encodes CASSVKFRGANVLTF.

CDR3 nucleotide sequence: TGCAGCGCAAGACAGGGGGAGCGACTCTCCTACGAGCAGTACTTC. Its protein product is CSARQGERLSYEQYF. The chain carries TRBV29-1 and TRBJ2-7; TRBD1 aligns across 9 bases. V was clipped by 7 bases and J by 0 bases; unmatched bases: 10. Per the germline V gene, CDR1 is SQVTM and CDR2 is ANQGSEA. CDR3 length: 15 residues.

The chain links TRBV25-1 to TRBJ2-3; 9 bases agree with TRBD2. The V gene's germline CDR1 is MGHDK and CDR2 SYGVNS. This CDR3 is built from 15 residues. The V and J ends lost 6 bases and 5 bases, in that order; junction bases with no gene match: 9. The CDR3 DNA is TGTGCCAGCAGCGTCCCTAGCGGGGCCATAGATACGCAGTATTTT. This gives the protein CASSVPSGAIDTQYF.

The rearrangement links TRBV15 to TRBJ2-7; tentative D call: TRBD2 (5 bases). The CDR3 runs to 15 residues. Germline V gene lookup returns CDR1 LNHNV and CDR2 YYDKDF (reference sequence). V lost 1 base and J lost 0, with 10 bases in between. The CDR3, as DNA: TGTGCCACCAGCAGAGCTAGCCCTAGCTCCTACGAGCAGTACTTC. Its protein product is CATSRASPSSYEQYF.

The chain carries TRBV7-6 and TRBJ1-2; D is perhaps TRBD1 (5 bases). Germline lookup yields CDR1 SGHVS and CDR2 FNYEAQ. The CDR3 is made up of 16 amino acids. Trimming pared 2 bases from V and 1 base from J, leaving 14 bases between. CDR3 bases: TGTGCCAGCAGCTTAAAGGGGAGAACCCTTAACTATGGCTACACCTTC. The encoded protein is CASSLKGRTLNYGYTF.

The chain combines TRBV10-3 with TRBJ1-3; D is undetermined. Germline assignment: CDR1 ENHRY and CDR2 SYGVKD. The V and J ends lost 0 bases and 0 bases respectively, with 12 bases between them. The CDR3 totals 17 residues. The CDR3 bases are TGTGCCATCAGTGAGTCGCTGGGAGTTAGCTCTGGAAACACCATATATTTT. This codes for CAISESLGVSSGNTIYF.

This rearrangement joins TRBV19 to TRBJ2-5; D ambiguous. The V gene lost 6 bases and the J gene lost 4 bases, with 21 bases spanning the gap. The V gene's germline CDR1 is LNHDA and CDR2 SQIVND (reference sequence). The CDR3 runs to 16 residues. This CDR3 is CASRNGRSPFGETQYF. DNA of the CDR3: TGTGCCAGTAGAAACGGCAGGAGTCCCTTCGGAGAGACCCAGTACTTC.

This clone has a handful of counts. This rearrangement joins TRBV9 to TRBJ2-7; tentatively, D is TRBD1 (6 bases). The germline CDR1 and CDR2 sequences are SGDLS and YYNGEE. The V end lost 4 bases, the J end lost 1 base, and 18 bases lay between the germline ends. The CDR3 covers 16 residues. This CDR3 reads CASSPRLGTPSYEQYF. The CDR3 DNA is TGTGCCAGCAGCCCCCGACTCGGGACACCATCCTACGAGCAGTACTTC.

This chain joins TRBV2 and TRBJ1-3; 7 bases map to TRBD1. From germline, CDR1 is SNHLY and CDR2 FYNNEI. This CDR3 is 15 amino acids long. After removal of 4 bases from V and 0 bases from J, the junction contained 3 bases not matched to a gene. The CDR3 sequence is CASSVTGTSGNTIYF. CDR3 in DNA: TGTGCCAGCAGTGTGACAGGGACCTCTGGAAACACCATATATTTT.

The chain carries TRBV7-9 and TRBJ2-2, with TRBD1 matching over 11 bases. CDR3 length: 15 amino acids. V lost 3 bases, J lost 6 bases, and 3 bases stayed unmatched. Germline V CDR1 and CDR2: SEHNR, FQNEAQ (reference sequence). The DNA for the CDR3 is TGTGCCAGCAGCTTCCCGGACAGGGGGCCCGGGGAGCTGTTTTTT. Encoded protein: CASSFPDRGPGELFF.

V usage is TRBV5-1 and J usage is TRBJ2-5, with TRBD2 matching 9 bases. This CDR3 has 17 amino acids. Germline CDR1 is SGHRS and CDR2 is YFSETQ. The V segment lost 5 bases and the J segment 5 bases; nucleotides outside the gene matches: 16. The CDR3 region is CASSFREVLAGSETQYF. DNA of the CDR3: TGCGCCAGCAGTTTTCGTGAGGTCCTAGCGGGAAGTGAGACCCAGTACTTC. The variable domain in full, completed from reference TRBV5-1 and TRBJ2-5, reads KAGVTQTPRYLIKTRGQQVTLSCSPISGHRSVSWYQQTPGQGLQFLFEYFSETQRNKGNFPGRFSGRQFSNSRSEMNVSTLELGDSALYLCASSFREVLAGSETQYFGPGTRLLVL.

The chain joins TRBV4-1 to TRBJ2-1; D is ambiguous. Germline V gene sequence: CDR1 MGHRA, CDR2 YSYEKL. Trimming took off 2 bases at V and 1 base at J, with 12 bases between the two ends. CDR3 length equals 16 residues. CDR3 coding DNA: TGCGCCAGCAGCCAATTACAGTACCATTCCTACAATGAGCAGTTCTTC. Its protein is CASSQLQYHSYNEQFF.

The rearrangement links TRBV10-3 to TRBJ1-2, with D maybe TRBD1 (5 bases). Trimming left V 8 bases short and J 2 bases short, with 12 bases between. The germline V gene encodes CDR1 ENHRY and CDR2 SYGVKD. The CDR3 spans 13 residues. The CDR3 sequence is CAIAQGPNYGYTF. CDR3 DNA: TGTGCCATCGCGCAGGGACCAAACTATGGCTACACCTTC.

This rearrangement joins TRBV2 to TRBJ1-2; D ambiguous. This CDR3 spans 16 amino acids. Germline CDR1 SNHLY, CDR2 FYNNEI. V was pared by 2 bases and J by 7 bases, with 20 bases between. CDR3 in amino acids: CASSERWSLRQSGYTF. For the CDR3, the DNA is TGTGCCAGCAGTGAACGGTGGAGCCTGCGCCAATCTGGCTACACCTTC.

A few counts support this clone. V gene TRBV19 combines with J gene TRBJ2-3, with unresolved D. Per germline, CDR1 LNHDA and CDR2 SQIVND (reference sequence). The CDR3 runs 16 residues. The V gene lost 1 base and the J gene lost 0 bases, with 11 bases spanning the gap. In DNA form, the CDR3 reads TGTGCCAGTAGTATAGGGGTCAATCCCAGCACAGATACGCAGTATTTT. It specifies CASSIGVNPSTDTQYF. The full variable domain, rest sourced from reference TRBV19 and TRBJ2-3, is DGGITQSPKYLFRKEGQNVTLSCEQNLNHDAMYWYRQDPGQGLRLIYYSQIVNDFQKGDIAEGYSVSREKKESFPLTVTSAQKNPTAFYLCASSIGVNPSTDTQYFGPGTRLTVL.

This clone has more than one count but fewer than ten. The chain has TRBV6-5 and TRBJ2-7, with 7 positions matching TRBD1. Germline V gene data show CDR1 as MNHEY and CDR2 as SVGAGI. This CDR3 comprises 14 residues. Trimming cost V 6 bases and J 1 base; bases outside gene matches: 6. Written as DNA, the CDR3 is TGTGCCAGCAGACGCCCGACAGGGTCCTACGAGCAGTACTTC. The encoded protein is CASRRPTGSYEQYF.

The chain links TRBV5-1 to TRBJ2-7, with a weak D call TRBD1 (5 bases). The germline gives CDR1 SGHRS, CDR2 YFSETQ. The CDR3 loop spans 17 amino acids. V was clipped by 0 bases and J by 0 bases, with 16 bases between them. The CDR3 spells CASSLEGMGRASYEQYF. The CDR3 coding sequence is TGCGCCAGCAGCTTGGAAGGGATGGGCAGGGCCTCCTACGAGCAGTACTTC.

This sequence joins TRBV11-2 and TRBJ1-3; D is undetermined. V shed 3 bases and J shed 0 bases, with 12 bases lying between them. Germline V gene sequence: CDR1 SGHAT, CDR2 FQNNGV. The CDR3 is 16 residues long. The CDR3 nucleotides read TGTGCCAGCAGCTTTAGCTTACTGAGCTCTGGAAACACCATATATTTT. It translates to CASSFSLLSSGNTIYF.